Given below is one T cell receptor (beta chain) in context. What antigen it recognizes has not been identified. No base-level quality is on record; no much larger clone is a single base apart. Counted from cysteine to phenylalanine, this CDR3 has 18 amino acids. The CDR3 DNA has 54 bases and is translated from base 1. Trimmed from V: 4 bases; trimmed from J: 4 bases; junction bases lacking a gene match: 17. CDR1 is given as LGHDT and CDR2 as YNNKEL, both from the germline V gene (reference sequence). TCRbeta CDR3 regions were amplified from genomic DNA by means of the immunoSEQ Assay, a bias-controlled multiplex PCR. The authors processed their data as follows. The number of nucleated cells in each sample was estimated by amplification of reference gene primers within the assay. To quantify the absolute abundance of each unique TCRbeta CDR3 rearrangement, sequence reads were collapsed and filtered. For each sample, productive Simpson clonality was calculated by taking the square root of Simpson's diversity index across productive rearrangements. TCRdb carries this immuneACCESS record with in-frame sequences only. Its versions omit some clonotypes, under half of them owing to an unresolved V gene in the studies checked, with the rest unexplained. V and J calls and clone size are those listed in that table; D and trimming were worked out from the DNA. The sample table records around 460,000 clones; roughly 89% of these occur just once. In total, the top ten clones hold 0.8% to 1% of the sample.

These data belong to a study of blood T cell repertoires in COVID-19 (TCRdb year 2020). Regarding the research as a whole: The collaborator samples originated in the United States, Italy and Spain and spanned the acute and convalescent phases of COVID-19. The prospective study material was composed of cDNA or gDNA derived from T cells, B-cell-depleted T cells, or PBMCs. Subjects who had been exposed to COVID-19, were actively infected with it, or had recovered from it provided the deeply sampled blood TCRbeta repertoires that made up the dataset. The repertoires were made available in a free public database intended to serve as a resource for research on the immune response to SARS-CoV-2. Samples came from the ongoing ImmuneRACE study (first 160 participants) plus 1,254 subjects from 6 global collaborators. Nearly every sample came with metadata listing a de-identified subject ID, COVID-19 status, age in years and sex. HLA class I and class II types, where available, came from metadata supplied by the sample provider rather than from assay-based typing.

One collaborating source in Seattle enrolled patients while the patients were actively infected and followed the patients over time throughout the course of disease. Each collaborating institution followed its own protocols to collect whole blood in K2EDTA tubes. For TCRbeta analysis, collaborator samples were shipped as frozen whole blood, as isolated PBMCs, or as DNA extracted from either sample type. Results and caveats for the whole study, not just this receptor: How much clinical and demographic metadata was included differed by source and by participant, and the metadata was provided uncurated.

This clonotype was obtained from a man between 18 and 29 years old with COVID-19, enrolled during active disease. The specimen was peripheral blood. The chain is made from TRBV3-1 (or the pseudogene TRBV3-2) and TRBJ2-3, and 7 junction bases match TRBD2. The CDR3: CASSPKENLAGRADTQYF. The DNA sequence follows: TGTGCCAGCAGCCCAAAAGAAAATTTGGCGGGGAGGGCAGATACGCAGTATTTT.